This T cell receptor (beta chain) was retrieved from a study of radiotherapy plus CTLA-4 blockade in lung cancer. The wider study: Patients showed objective responses in about 20% of cases and disease control in just over 30%. Regarding the study as a whole: Blood-borne expansion of tumor-derived TCR clones followed radiotherapy plus ipilimumab.

Germline values: CDR1 KGHSH, CDR2 LQKENI. Trimming at V came to 0 bases and at J to 8 bases, leaving 4 bases not matched to a gene. The CDR3 has 14 residues. Enrolled patients, whose metastatic non-small-cell lung cancer was chemo-refractory, received focal radiation plus CTLA-4 blockade with ipilimumab. Method: immunoSEQ multiplex PCR; TCRdb's copy keeps in-frame clones and lacks some. This sample has about 95,000 clones; 82% occur once, and the top ten carry nearly 3.5%. With regard to this clone: The antigen is unknown.

The V and J genes are TRBV18 and TRBJ2-4, with TRBD2 matching 7 bases. The TCR originated in a human donor with non-small cell lung cancer who had a partial response to radiotherapy plus ipilimumab. The specimen comprised peripheral blood, sampled from a patient treated with radiotherapy plus ipilimumab. Here the CDR3 reads CASSPPLADDIQYF. The CDR3 nucleotides read TGTGCCAGCTCACCACCTCTAGCGGATGACATTCAGTACTTC. The full variable domain, completed using reference TRBV18 and TRBJ2-4, is NAGVMQNPRHLVRRRGQEARLRCSPMKGHSHVYWYRQLPEEGLKFMVYLQKENIIDESGMPKERFSAEFPKEGPSILRIQQVVRGDSAAYFCASSPPLADDIQYFGAGTRLSVL.